Listed below are T cell receptor beta chains from one sample, sequenced in a study of control samples from healthy donors and cancer patients. Measured with immunoSEQ multiplex PCR; TCRdb has only the in-frame clones, and not every one. The sample has about 190,000 clones. The sequencing sample was made of blood. All receptors derive from a woman aged 25 to 39 in good health. Both conserved end residues are part of each CDR3. Fields, in order: D gene, J gene, V gene, CDR3 protein, CDR3 DNA. A D gene is named only where the DNA matches it firmly.

-,TRBJ1-3,TRBV6-5,CASSYLGGGTIYF,TGTGCCAGCAGTTACTTGGGGGGGGGCACCATATATTTT
TRBD1,TRBJ2-7,TRBV6-2/TRBV6-3,CASSDGQANSYEQYF,TGTGCCAGCAGCGACGGACAGGCAAACTCCTACGAGCAGTACTTC
TRBD1,TRBJ1-2,TRBV4-3,CASSPDRFWGYGYTF,TGCGCCAGCAGCCCGGACAGGTTCTGGGGATATGGCTACACCTTC
TRBD2,TRBJ2-2,TRBV2,CASRTGLAGGRTGELFF,TGTGCCAGCAGGACCGGACTAGCGGGGGGTCGGACCGGGGAGCTGTTTTTT
-,TRBJ1-1,TRBV6-5,CASSWLRISNTEAFF,TGTGCCAGCAGTTGGCTGCGGATATCGAACACTGAAGCTTTCTTT
TRBD1,TRBJ1-4,TRBV4-1,CASSSRFASDRGGEKLFF,TGCGCCAGCAGCTCTCGATTCGCGTCGGACAGGGGTGGTGAAAAACTGTTTTTT
-,TRBJ1-5,TRBV12-3/TRBV12-4,CASSFGDQPQHF,TGTGCCAGCAGCTTCGGGGATCAGCCCCAGCATTTT
-,TRBJ1-5,TRBV27,CASKCAPQHF,TGTGCCAGCAAGTGTGCGCCCCAGCATTTT
-,TRBJ2-7,TRBV28,CASTSGGRFYEQYF,TGTGCCAGCACCTCAGGGGGGCGTTTTTACGAGCAGTACTTC
-,TRBJ1-5,TRBV6-1,CASSEAEGTGQPQHF,TGTGCCAGCAGTGAAGCTGAGGGGACGGGTCAGCCCCAGCATTTT
-,TRBJ1-1,TRBV4-1,CASSQDSRYTNTEAFF,TGCGCCAGCAGCCAAGATAGTCGATACACGAACACTGAAGCTTTCTTT
-,TRBJ1-3,TRBV19,CASRKISGTAPSGNTIYF,TGTGCCAGTAGGAAGATCTCCGGGACGGCTCCCTCTGGAAACACCATATATTTT
-,TRBJ2-7,TRBV11-2,CASSFGSYEQYF,TGTGCCAGCAGCTTCGGTTCCTACGAGCAGTACTTC
-,TRBJ1-1,TRBV6-2/TRBV6-3,CASSYVANTEAFF,TGTGCCAGCAGTTACGTTGCGAACACTGAAGCTTTCTTT
-,TRBJ1-2,TRBV6-6,CASSSQNGYTF,TGTGCCAGCAGTTCGCAGAATGGCTACACCTTC
-,TRBJ2-7,TRBV5-5,CASSPHRVPYEQYF,TGTGCCAGCAGCCCTCACAGGGTACCTTACGAGCAGTACTTC
TRBD1,TRBJ1-2,TRBV24-1,CATSDPDRVGYTF,TGTGCCACCAGTGATCCTGACAGGGTCGGCTACACCTTC
TRBD1,TRBJ1-1,TRBV27,CASTGGENTEAFF,TGTGCCAGTACAGGGGGCGAGAACACTGAAGCTTTCTTT
TRBD1,TRBJ2-7,TRBV12-3/TRBV12-4,CASSPDRTYEQYF,TGTGCCAGCAGCCCGGACAGGACCTACGAGCAGTACTTC
TRBD1,TRBJ1-6,TRBV9,CASSARQGGDSPLHF,TGTGCCAGCAGCGCGCGACAGGGGGGGGATTCACCCCTCCACTTT
TRBD1,TRBJ1-6,TRBV14,CASSQDLNRGPPLHF,TGTGCCAGCAGCCAAGATTTAAACAGGGGTCCACCCCTCCACTTT
TRBD1,TRBJ1-2,TRBV28,CASESPSQGTGNYGYTF,TGTGCCAGCGAAAGCCCCTCACAGGGGACGGGGAACTATGGCTACACCTTC
-,TRBJ2-7,TRBV2,CASNLDSYEQYF,TGTGCCAGCAATTTGGACAGCTACGAGCAGTACTTC
-,TRBJ1-1,TRBV4-2,CASSQGEGEAGDTEAFF,TGTGCCAGCAGCCAAGGGGAGGGTGAGGCAGGGGACACTGAAGCTTTCTTT
TRBD1,TRBJ2-4,TRBV24-1,CATGTGDTKNIQYF,TGTGCCACCGGCACAGGGGATACCAAAAACATTCAGTACTTC
TRBD1,TRBJ1-4,TRBV2,CASSPGTGRAGNEKLFF,TGTGCCAGCAGTCCCGGGACAGGGAGAGCGGGCAATGAAAAACTGTTTTTT
TRBD2,TRBJ2-7,TRBV28,CASSSPPGLAYEQYF,TGTGCCAGCAGTTCCCCACCGGGACTAGCATACGAGCAGTACTTC
TRBD2,TRBJ2-1,TRBV24-1,CASGGPRNEQFF,TGTGCCAGCGGGGGGCCGAGGAATGAGCAGTTCTTC
TRBD2,TRBJ2-7,TRBV19,CASSIGGGTYEQYF,TGTGCCAGTAGTATCGGCGGGGGGACCTACGAGCAGTACTTC
-,TRBJ2-1,TRBV5-1,CASSLGVGVHEQFF,TGCGCCAGCAGCTTGGGCGTTGGGGTCCATGAGCAGTTCTTC
-,TRBJ2-3,TRBV2,CASGASTDTQYF,TGTGCCAGCGGGGCTAGCACAGATACGCAGTATTTT
-,TRBJ2-5,TRBV5-4,CASSLLGQFGETQYF,TGTGCCAGCAGCTTGTTAGGACAGTTTGGAGAGACCCAGTACTTC
-,TRBJ2-5,TRBV5-4,CASSLKVVETQYF,TGTGCCAGCAGCTTGAAGGTCGTGGAGACCCAGTACTTC
TRBD2,TRBJ2-1,TRBV28,CASRIQGSAGGFYNEQFF,TGTGCCAGCAGGATACAGGGGAGCGCGGGGGGGTTCTACAATGAGCAGTTCTTC
-,TRBJ1-4,TRBV18,CASSPRYGEKLFF,TGTGCCAGCTCACCTCGATATGGTGAAAAACTGTTTTTT
TRBD1,TRBJ1-1,TRBV6-5,CASSKIDRGYTEAFF,TGTGCCAGCAGCAAGATTGACAGGGGTTACACTGAAGCTTTCTTT